Below, 17 T cell receptor beta chains from the same sample are listed, as sequenced in a study of metastatic and nonmetastatic thyroid tumors. Each patient went into thyroid surgery without having received any treatment. TCRdb re-called the PCR reads via MiXCR. There are tens of thousands of clones in the sample; less than 30% occur only once, and under 13% lies in the top ten. Sample: blood. Receptor source: a male donor with papillary thyroid cancer or a benign thyroid nodule (not recorded which). Some clones in this sample may be carry-over from other donors' samples.

The rearrangement links TRBV5-1 to TRBJ2-7; 8 bases map to TRBD2. The germline CDR1 and CDR2 sequences are SGHRS and YFSETQ. The CDR3 has 14 amino acids. V was pared by 2 bases and J by 0 bases, with 1 base of the junction left unmatched. Here the CDR3 reads CASSFSGTSYEQYF. CDR3 nucleotides: TGCGCCAGCAGCTTTAGCGGGACCTCCTACGAGCAGTACTTC.

The chain couples TRBV6-1 to TRBJ2-1; D uncertain. V was cut by 4 bases and J by 7 bases, with 11 bases left in between. Looked up from germline, CDR1 is MNHNS and CDR2 is SASEGT. The CDR3 runs 13 residues. The CDR3 DNA sequence: TGTGCCAGCAGTGGTAATATGGGTAATGAGCAGTTCTTC. This encodes CASSGNMGNEQFF.

The genes are TRBV18 and TRBJ1-4; D remains unclear. The CDR3 consists of 16 residues. Trimming shortened V by 2 bases and J by 0 bases, and 10 bases separated the two germline ends. CDR1 and CDR2 from the germline V gene are KGHSH and LQKENI. The DNA for the CDR3 is TGTGCCAGCTCACCAAGTGACGCCGCAACTAATGAAAAACTGTTTTTT. Amino acid sequence: CASSPSDAATNEKLFF.

At least ten counts were recorded for this clone. The rearrangement uses TRBV9 and TRBJ1-1, with 7 bases fitting TRBD1. Germline assignment: CDR1 SGDLS and CDR2 YYNGEE. The CDR3 has 15 amino acids. V dropped 4 bases and J dropped 1; count of bases not matched to a gene: 7. CDR3 sequence (DNA): TGTGCCAGCAGCTCAACCGGGACAGAGAACACTGAAGCTTTCTTT. Translated, it gives CASSSTGTENTEAFF.

This clone was seen only once. The chain is built from TRBV5-1 and TRBJ2-3; TRBD2 matches 14 bases. J was trimmed by 3 bases and V by 3 bases; bases with no gene match: 6. Per germline, CDR1 SGHRS and CDR2 YFSETQ. This CDR3 is built from 17 residues. CDR3 in amino acids: CASSSGLAGGQTDTQYF. The CDR3 nucleotides are TGCGCCAGCAGCTCCGGACTAGCGGGAGGCCAGACAGATACGCAGTATTTT.

V and J are TRBV5-1 and TRBJ1-6; 7 nucleotides align to TRBD1. The CDR3 extends over 16 amino acids. Germline V gene sequence: CDR1 SGHRS, CDR2 YFSETQ. V trimming: 3 bases; J trimming: 6 bases; junction bases outside the gene matches: 9. CDR3 region: CASSSQMTGFNSPLHF. CDR3 DNA sequence: TGCGCCAGCAGCTCCCAGATGACAGGGTTTAATTCACCCCTCCACTTT.

Turning to this clone: Germline and junction disagree at one end, which may indicate a read error. The CDR3 region is CASSVVVGDERYF. CDR3 coding DNA: TGTGCCAGCAGCGTCGTGGTTGGGGACGAGCGGTACTTC. The chain employs TRBV7-2 and TRBJ2-7; the D gene could be TRBD1 or TRBD2 (5 bases each). The germline V gene has CDR1 SGHTA and CDR2 FQGNSA. This CDR3 contains 13 residues.

The sample holds many counts of this clone. The gene calls are TRBV6-1 and TRBJ2-1; a weak D match, TRBD2 (5 bases). Trimming took 6 bases from V and 0 from J, leaving 15 bases between them. Germline loops: CDR1 MNHNS, CDR2 SASEGT. This CDR3 is built from 16 residues. CDR3 in amino acids: CASRPQAVSSYNEQFF. In nucleotides, the CDR3 is TGTGCCAGCAGACCTCAAGCGGTAAGCTCCTACAATGAGCAGTTCTTC.

The CDR3 region has the DNA TGTGCCAGCATCGGACAGCGGGAAGACGAAGCTTTCTTT. It specifies CASIGQREDEAFF. V is TRBV7-2 and J is TRBJ1-1; weak D call: TRBD1 (6 bases). Between the trimmed V and J ends, which lost 7 bases and 8 bases, there was a span of 17 bases. This CDR3 is 13 amino acids long. Germline V lookup: CDR1 SGHTA, CDR2 FQGNSA.

This rearrangement joins TRBV28 to TRBJ1-5; possible D gene TRBD1, 5 bases. This CDR3 has 15 amino acids. Deletions cut 6 bases from V and 0 bases from J, with 12 bases between. The V gene's germline CDR1 is MDHEN and CDR2 SYDVKM. CDR3 region: CASRPGEYSNQPQHF. The DNA of the CDR3 is TGTGCCAGCAGGCCGGGGGAATATAGCAATCAGCCCCAGCATTTT.

This chain links TRBV20-1 with TRBJ2-2; D call uncertain. Germline CDR1 reads DFQATT; CDR2 reads SNEGSKA (reference sequence). The length of the CDR3 is 12 residues. Trimming removed 0 bases from V and 6 bases from J, with 5 bases in between. The CDR3 sequence is CSARDQAGELFF. The CDR3 region has the DNA TGCAGTGCTAGAGATCAGGCCGGGGAGCTGTTTTTT.

This clone was picked up many times. V gene TRBV19 combines with J gene TRBJ2-1; TRBD2 is a possible D gene (5 bases). Germline lookup yields CDR1 LNHDA and CDR2 SQIVND (reference sequence). This CDR3 has 12 residues. V shed 6 bases and J shed 7 bases, with 10 bases lying between them. The CDR3 DNA reads TGTGCCAGTAGCCCTACTAGGAATGAGCAGTTCTTC. Its translation: CASSPTRNEQFF.

This clone was counted many times. The rearrangement links TRBV28 to TRBJ2-5; D is uncertain. Trimming shortened V by 1 base and J by 5 bases, and 8 bases separated the two germline ends. Germline lookup yields CDR1 MDHEN and CDR2 SYDVKM. This CDR3 region has 13 residues. The CDR3, as DNA: TGTGCCAGCAGTTTATCCTGGCGGGAGACCCAGTACTTC. This encodes CASSLSWRETQYF.

This chain links TRBV11-1 with TRBJ1-2; D gene uncertain. The CDR3 covers 13 residues. CDR1 is SGHAT, CDR2 FQDESV, per germline (reference sequence). V was cut by 8 bases and J by 4 bases, with 14 bases left in between. This CDR3 reads CASSRVPGYGYTF. In DNA form, the CDR3 reads TGTGCCAGCTCCCGAGTTCCCGGCTATGGCTACACCTTC.

This chain connects TRBV24-1 to TRBJ1-5; D gene ambiguous. V dropped 3 bases and J dropped 6 bases, with 11 bases sitting between them. The CDR3 has 14 residues. From germline, CDR1 is KGHDR and CDR2 SFDVKD. CDR3 in DNA: TGTGCCACCAGTGATCTCGCTTACGGTCAGCCCCAGCATTTT. This translates into CATSDLAYGQPQHF.

The chain has TRBV4-2 and TRBJ2-7; weak D call: TRBD1 (6 bases). Germline V CDR1 and CDR2: LGHNA, YNFKEQ. This CDR3 contains 13 residues. The V and J ends lost 6 bases and 7 bases respectively, with 16 bases between them. The CDR3 sequence is CASSRQESGEQYF. CDR3 nucleotide sequence: TGTGCCAGCAGTCGACAGGAATCGGGAGAGCAGTACTTC.

This clone was seen ten or more times. The rearrangement joins TRBV13 to TRBJ1-4; the match to TRBD1 covers 11 bases. Germline V gene sequence: CDR1 PRHDT, CDR2 FYEKMQ (reference sequence). V gave up 5 bases and J gave up 4 bases; unmatched junction bases: 6. The CDR3 length is 16 residues. CDR3 in DNA: TGTGCCAGCAGCCGGACAGGGGGCACGGATAATGAAAAACTGTTTTTT. Amino acids: CASSRTGGTDNEKLFF.